This T cell receptor beta chain stems from a study of cytomegalovirus exposure and HLA in healthy donors. Study-wide background: An early release of data contained about 85 million unique TCRs, which came from HLA-typed donors.

Whole-study findings and limits: A later analysis appeared to link common viral pathogens to several of the most significant clusters.

Of note for this clone: Its specificity is unknown.

It was with 60 Vbeta and 13 Jbeta primers that the PCR ran. Measured with immunoSEQ multiplex PCR; TCRdb has only the in-frame clones, and not every one. Its clone listing holds roughly 120,000 clones. Healthy bone marrow donors made up the donors. The specimen sequenced was PBMCs. This receptor was obtained from a middle-aged man in good health and CMV-seronegative.

CDR3 sequence reads: CASSSHFWGQGLKETQYF. CDR3 coding DNA: TGTGCCAGCAGCTCCCACTTTTGGGGCCAAGGCCTGAAAGAGACCCAGTACTTC. The chain joins TRBV7-6 to TRBJ2-5; the D gene is possibly TRBD1 (5 bases). CDR3 length: 18 residues. V shed 4 bases and J shed 3 bases, with 24 bases lying between them. Looked up from germline, CDR1 is SGHVS and CDR2 is FNYEAQ.